These 12 T cell receptor beta chains came from one sample sequenced in a study of Graves' ophthalmopathy and Graves' hyperthyroidism. The authors amplified TCR beta CDR3 regions, and they did so from RNA transcripts for repertoire sequencing. The authors performed first-round RT-PCR with HTBI primers and then a second-round multiplex PCR. TCRdb reprocessed the multiplex PCR reads via MiXCR and lists one record per CDR3 protein. The data show hundreds of thousands of distinct CDR3 sequences, roughly 21% seen once. Sample: peripheral blood. These receptors all come from a woman under 30 with stable Graves' hyperthyroidism.

The gene calls are TRBV6-5 and TRBJ1-2; 9 bases match TRBD1. Trimming removed 2 bases from V and 4 bases from J; junction bases left unmatched: 8. Germline CDR1 is MNHEY and CDR2 is SVGAGI. This CDR3 comprises 16 residues. The CDR3 nucleotides read TGTGCCAGCAGTTACGAGGGACAGGGAGGGGGCTATGGCTACACCTTC. It yields the protein CASSYEGQGGGYGYTF.

The chain joins TRBV12-3 or TRBV12-4 to TRBJ1-2; 8 bases are shared with TRBD1. V lost 6 bases, J lost 4 bases, and 13 bases stayed unmatched. The CDR3 runs to 16 residues. This CDR3 is CASSHSDRAKIYGYTF. The DNA of the CDR3 is TGTGCCAGCAGCCACTCGGACAGGGCGAAAATCTATGGCTACACCTTC.

This clonotype was observed many times. This chain connects TRBV12-3 or TRBV12-4 to TRBJ2-7, with D possibly matching TRBD1 (6 bases). The CDR3 contains 15 residues. Trimming removed 1 base at V and 0 bases at J, with 10 bases between. The CDR3 region is CASSLVGGGSYEQYF. The CDR3 DNA reads as TGTGCCAGCAGTTTAGTTGGGGGCGGCTCCTACGAGCAGTACTTC.

This sequence joins TRBV12-3 or TRBV12-4 and TRBJ1-1; D is perhaps TRBD1 (6 bases). The CDR3 length is 14 residues. V lost 5 bases to trimming and J lost 5 bases, with 15 bases between them. CDR3 amino acids: CASSPSGGATEAFF. In DNA form, the CDR3 reads TGTGCCAGCAGTCCCTCGGGGGGGGCAACTGAAGCTTTCTTT.

The genes are TRBV5-1 and TRBJ2-5; 9 nucleotides line up with TRBD2. V lost 0 bases to trimming and J lost 2 bases; unmatched junction nucleotides: 5. Germline assignment: CDR1 SGHRS and CDR2 YFSETQ. The CDR3 totals 16 residues. CDR3 DNA: TGCGCCAGCAGCTTGGGCCGACTAGCGGATCAAGAGACCCAGTACTTC. Its translation is CASSLGRLADQETQYF.

The chain links TRBV4-3 to TRBJ2-2; TRBD2 matches at 15 bases. CDR1 is LGHNA, CDR2 YSLEER, per germline. The CDR3 length is 16 residues. Germline trimming cut 1 base from V and 7 bases from J; bases unmatched to any gene: 1. CDR3 coding DNA: TGCGCCAGCAGCCAAGGGGGACTAGCGGGAGGCGGGGAGCTGTTTTTT. Translating gives CASSQGGLAGGGELFF.

This clonotype was detected ten times or more. The V gene is TRBV12-5, the J gene TRBJ2-7, with 7 positions matching TRBD1. The germline V gene encodes CDR1 LGHNT and CDR2 FRNRAP. V was pared by 4 bases and J by 2 bases, with 11 bases of the junction left unmatched. This CDR3 contains 16 residues. As DNA, the CDR3 is TGTGCTAGTGGTTCGCTATCCGGGACAGAGACCTACGAGCAGTACTTC. Translating it yields CASGSLSGTETYEQYF.

This clonotype was detected ten times or more. V gene TRBV6-2 or TRBV6-3 combines with J gene TRBJ2-6; D might be TRBD1 or TRBD2, each matching 5 bases. This CDR3 comprises 18 residues. Germline V lookup: CDR1 MNHEY, CDR2 SVGEGT. Trimming removed 1 base from V and 0 bases from J, with 13 bases in between. The CDR3 region is CASSYLQRGVSGANVLTF. CDR3 sequence (DNA): TGTGCCAGCAGTTACTTGCAGAGGGGAGTCTCTGGGGCCAACGTCCTGACTTTC.

The gene calls are TRBV27 and TRBJ1-6; tentative D call: TRBD1 (6 bases). The CDR3 is 15 residues long. Germline CDR1 is MNHEY and CDR2 is SMNVEV (reference sequence). V was trimmed by 6 bases and J by 7 bases, leaving 16 bases between them. DNA for the CDR3: TGTGCCAGCAGACAAAACACAGGGACGAATTCACCCCTCCACTTT. Translated: CASRQNTGTNSPLHF.

With regard to this clonotype: With a much larger clone just one base away, this may be a read error. The chain is built from TRBV5-5 and TRBJ2-7; D might be TRBD2 (6 bases). Germline values: CDR1 SGHKS, CDR2 YYEKEE (reference sequence). This CDR3 is 14 amino acids long. This chain's CDR3 is CVSSLVGLYYEQYF. CDR3 bases: TGTGTCAGCAGCTTGGTGGGACTCTACTACGAGCAGTACTTC. The variable domain in full, with the rest retrieved from reference TRBV5-5 and TRBJ2-7, is DAGVTQSPTHLIKTRGQQVTLRCSPISGHKSVSWYQQVLGQGPQFIFQYYEKEERGRGNFPDRFSARQFPNYSSELNVNALLLGDSALYLCVSSLVGLYYEQYFGPGTRLTVT.

Note on this clonotype: This could be a read error, since a much larger clone is one nucleotide away. This chain uses TRBV2 with TRBJ2-7; 10 bases are shared with TRBD2. Germline V gives CDR1 SNHLY, CDR2 FYNNEI. The CDR3 is made up of 20 amino acids. The CDR3 region has the DNA TGTGCCAGCAGTGATTACCCGTTACCCTGGGCTAGCGGGAGAACCTACGAGCTGTACTTC. This gives the protein CASSDYPLPWASGRTYELYF.

This clonotype was seen ten or more times. The chain joins TRBV5-1 to TRBJ1-2; 7 bases line up with TRBD1. There are 15 residues in the CDR3. Unmatched junction bases numbered 9, after V lost 7 bases and J lost 0 bases. Germline V CDR1 and CDR2: SGHRS, YFSETQ. CDR3 bases: TGCGCCAGCTCGCCCGGACAGGTTTCTAACTATGGCTACACCTTC. This sequence encodes CASSPGQVSNYGYTF. The variable domain in full, completed from reference TRBV5-1 and TRBJ1-2, reads KAGVTQTPRYLIKTRGQQVTLSCSPISGHRSVSWYQQTPGQGLQFLFEYFSETQRNKGNFPGRFSGRQFSNSRSEMNVSTLELGDSALYLCASSPGQVSNYGYTFGSGTRLTVV.